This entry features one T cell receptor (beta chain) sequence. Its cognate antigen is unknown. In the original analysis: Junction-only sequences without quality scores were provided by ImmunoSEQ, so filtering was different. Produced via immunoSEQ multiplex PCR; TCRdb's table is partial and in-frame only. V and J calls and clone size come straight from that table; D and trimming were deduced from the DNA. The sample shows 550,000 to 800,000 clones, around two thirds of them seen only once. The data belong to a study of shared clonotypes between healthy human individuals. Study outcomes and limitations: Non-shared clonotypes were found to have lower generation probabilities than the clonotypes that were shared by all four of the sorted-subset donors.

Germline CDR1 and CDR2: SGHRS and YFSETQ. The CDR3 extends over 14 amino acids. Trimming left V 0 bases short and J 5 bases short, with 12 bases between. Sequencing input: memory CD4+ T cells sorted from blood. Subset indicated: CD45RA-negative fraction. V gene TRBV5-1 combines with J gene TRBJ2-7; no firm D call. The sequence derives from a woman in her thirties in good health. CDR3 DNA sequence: TGCGCCAGCAGCTTGGCCCTACCAGACCACGAGCAGTACTTC. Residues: CASSLALPDHEQYF.